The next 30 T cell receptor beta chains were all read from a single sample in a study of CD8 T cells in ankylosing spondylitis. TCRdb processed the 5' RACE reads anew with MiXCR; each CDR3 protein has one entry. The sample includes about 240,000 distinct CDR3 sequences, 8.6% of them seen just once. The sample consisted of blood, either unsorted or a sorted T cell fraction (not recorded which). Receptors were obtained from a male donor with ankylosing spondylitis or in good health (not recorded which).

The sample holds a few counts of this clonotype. Here the CDR3 reads CSARDPGWTEAFF. The DNA of the CDR3 is TGCAGTGCTAGAGATCCAGGATGGACTGAAGCTTTCTTT. The rearrangement uses TRBV20-1 and TRBJ1-1; no clear D. V was cut by 0 bases and J by 5 bases, with 10 bases left in between. CDR1 and CDR2 (germline): DFQATT, SNEGSKA (reference sequence). The CDR3 contains 13 residues.

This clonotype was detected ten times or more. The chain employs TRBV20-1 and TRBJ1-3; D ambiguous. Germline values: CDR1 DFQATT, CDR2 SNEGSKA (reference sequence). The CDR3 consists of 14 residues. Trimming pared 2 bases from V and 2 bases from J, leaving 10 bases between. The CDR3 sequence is CSARRLGTGNTIYF. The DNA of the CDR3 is TGCAGTGCTAGAAGGCTCGGGACTGGAAACACCATATATTTT.

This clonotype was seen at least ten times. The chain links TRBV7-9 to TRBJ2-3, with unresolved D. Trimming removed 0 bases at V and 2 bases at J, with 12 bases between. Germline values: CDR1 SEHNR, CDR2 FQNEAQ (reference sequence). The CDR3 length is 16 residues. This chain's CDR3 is CASSLAQKRFTDTQYF. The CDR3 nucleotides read TGTGCCAGCAGCTTAGCGCAGAAGCGATTCACAGATACGCAGTATTTT.

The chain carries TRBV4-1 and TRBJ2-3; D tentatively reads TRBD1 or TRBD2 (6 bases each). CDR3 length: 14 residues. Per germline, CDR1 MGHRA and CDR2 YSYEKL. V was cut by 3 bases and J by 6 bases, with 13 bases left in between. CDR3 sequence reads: CASSHGGPGDTQYF. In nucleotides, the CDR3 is TGCGCCAGCAGCCACGGGGGCCCGGGGGATACGCAGTATTTT.

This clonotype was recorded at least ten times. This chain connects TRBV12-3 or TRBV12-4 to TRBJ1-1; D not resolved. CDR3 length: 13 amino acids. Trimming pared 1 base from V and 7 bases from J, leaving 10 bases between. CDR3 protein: CASSLGGISEAFF. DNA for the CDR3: TGTGCCAGCAGTTTAGGGGGAATTAGTGAAGCTTTCTTT.

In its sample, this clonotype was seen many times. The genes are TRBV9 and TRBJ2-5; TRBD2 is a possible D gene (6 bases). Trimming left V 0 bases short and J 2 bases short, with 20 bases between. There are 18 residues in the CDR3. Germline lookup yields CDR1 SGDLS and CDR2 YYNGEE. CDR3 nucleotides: TGTGCCAGCAGCGTAGAGGGCTCCTCGTGGGGGGTGCAAGAGACCCAGTACTTC. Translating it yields CASSVEGSSWGVQETQYF.

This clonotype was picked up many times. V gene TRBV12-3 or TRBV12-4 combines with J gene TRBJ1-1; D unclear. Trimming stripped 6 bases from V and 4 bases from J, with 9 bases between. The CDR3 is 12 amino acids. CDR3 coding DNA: TGTGCCAGCAGCCCGTTCAGCACTGAAGCTTTCTTT. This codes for CASSPFSTEAFF.

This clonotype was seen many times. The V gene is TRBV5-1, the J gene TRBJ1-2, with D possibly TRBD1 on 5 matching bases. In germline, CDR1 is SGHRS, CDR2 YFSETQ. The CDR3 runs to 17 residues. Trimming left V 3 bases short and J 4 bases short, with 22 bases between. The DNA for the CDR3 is TGCGCCAGCAGCTCTGGTATAGTTGCAGGGACGGGCTATGGCTACACCTTC. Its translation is CASSSGIVAGTGYGYTF.

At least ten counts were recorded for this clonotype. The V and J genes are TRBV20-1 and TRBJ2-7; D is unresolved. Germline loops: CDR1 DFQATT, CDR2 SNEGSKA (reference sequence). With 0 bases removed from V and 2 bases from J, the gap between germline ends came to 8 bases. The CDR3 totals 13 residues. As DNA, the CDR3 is TGCAGTGCTAGAGAGGCGTCCACCTACGAGCAGTACTTC. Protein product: CSAREASTYEQYF.

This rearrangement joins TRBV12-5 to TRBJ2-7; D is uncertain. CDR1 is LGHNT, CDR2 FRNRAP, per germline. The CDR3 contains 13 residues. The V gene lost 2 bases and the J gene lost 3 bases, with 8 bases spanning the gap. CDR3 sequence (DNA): TGTGCTAGTGGTTTGCGGCTCTACTACGAGCAGTACTTC. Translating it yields CASGLRLYYEQYF.

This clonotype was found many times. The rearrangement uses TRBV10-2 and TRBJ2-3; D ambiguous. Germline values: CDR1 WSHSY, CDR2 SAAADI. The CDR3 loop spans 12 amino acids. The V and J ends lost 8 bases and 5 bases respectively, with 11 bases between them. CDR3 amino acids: CASLYGGDTQYF. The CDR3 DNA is TGCGCCAGCTTGTACGGCGGAGATACGCAGTATTTT.

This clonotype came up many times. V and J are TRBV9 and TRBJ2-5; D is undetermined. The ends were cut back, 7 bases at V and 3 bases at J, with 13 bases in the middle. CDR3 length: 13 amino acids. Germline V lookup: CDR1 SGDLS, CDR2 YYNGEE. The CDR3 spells CASGSSLEETQYF. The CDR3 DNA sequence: TGTGCCAGCGGAAGTAGCCTGGAAGAGACCCAGTACTTC.

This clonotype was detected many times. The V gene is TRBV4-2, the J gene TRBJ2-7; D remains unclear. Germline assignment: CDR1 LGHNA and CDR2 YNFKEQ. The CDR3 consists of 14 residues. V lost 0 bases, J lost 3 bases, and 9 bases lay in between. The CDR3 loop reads CASSQDSGYYEQYF. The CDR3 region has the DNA TGTGCCAGCAGCCAAGATTCAGGATACTACGAGCAGTACTTC.

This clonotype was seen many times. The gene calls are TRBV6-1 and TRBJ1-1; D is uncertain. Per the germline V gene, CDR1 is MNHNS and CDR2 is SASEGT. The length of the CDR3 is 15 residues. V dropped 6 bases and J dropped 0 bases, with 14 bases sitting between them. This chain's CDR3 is CASSLNPFVNTEAFF. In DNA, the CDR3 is TGTGCCAGCAGCCTGAATCCGTTTGTGAACACTGAAGCTTTCTTT.

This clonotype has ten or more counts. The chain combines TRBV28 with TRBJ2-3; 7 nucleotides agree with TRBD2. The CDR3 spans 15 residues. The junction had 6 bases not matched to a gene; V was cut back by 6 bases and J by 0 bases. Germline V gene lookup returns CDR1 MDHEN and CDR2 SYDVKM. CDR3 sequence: CASRRLALSTDTQYF. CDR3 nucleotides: TGTGCCAGCAGGCGACTAGCCCTTAGCACAGATACGCAGTATTTT.

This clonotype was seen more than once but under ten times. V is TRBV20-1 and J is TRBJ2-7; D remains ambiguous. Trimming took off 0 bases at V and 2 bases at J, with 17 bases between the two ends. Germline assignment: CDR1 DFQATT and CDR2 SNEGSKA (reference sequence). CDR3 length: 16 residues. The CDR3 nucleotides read TGCAGTGCTAGAGATCATCGGGCGGTGACTCCCTACGAGCAGTACTTC. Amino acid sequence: CSARDHRAVTPYEQYF.

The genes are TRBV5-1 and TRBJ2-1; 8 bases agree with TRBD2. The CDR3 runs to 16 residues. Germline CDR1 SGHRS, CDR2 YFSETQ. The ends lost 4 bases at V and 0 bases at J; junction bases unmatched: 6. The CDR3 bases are TGCGCCAGCAGCCTGGCCGGGGGGGGCTCCTACAATGAGCAGTTCTTC. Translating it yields CASSLAGGGSYNEQFF.

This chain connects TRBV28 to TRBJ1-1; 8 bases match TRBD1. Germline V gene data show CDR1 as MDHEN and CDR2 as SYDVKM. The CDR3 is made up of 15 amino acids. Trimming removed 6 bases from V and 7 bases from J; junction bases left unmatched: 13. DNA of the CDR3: TGTGCCAGCAGATTTTACGGGACAGGAGAAGGTGAAGCTTTCTTT. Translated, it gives CASRFYGTGEGEAFF.

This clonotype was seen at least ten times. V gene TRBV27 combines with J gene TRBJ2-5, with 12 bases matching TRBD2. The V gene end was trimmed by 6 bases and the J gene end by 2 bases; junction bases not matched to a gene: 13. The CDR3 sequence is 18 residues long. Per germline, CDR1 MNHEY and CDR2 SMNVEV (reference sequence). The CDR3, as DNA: TGTGCCAGCAGCCCACTAGCGGGGGGTCTGGGTGATCAAGAGACCCAGTACTTC. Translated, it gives CASSPLAGGLGDQETQYF.

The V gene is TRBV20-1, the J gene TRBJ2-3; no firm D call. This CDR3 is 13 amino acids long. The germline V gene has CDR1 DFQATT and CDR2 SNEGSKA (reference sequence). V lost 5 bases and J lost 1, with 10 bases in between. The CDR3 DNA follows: TGCAGTGCTCAAACTCCGGGCACAGATACGCAGTATTTT. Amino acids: CSAQTPGTDTQYF.

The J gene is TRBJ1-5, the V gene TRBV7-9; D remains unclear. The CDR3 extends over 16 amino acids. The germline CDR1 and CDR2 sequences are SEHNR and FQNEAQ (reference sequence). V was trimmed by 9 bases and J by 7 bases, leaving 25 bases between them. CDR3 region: CASNSTPSRGRQPQHF. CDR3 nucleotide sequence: TGTGCCAGTAACTCTACCCCTTCAAGAGGTCGCCAGCCCCAGCATTTT.

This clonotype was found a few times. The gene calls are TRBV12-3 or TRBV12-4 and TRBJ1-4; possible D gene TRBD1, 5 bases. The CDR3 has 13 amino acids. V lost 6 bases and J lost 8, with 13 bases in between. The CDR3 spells CASRFGGGEKLFF. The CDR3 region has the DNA TGTGCCAGCAGATTTGGGGGAGGGGAAAAACTGTTTTTT.

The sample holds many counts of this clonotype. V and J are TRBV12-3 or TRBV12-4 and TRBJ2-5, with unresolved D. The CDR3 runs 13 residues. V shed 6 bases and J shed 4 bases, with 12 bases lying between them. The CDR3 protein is CASSPKGPETQYF. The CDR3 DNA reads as TGTGCCAGCAGCCCGAAAGGCCCAGAGACCCAGTACTTC.

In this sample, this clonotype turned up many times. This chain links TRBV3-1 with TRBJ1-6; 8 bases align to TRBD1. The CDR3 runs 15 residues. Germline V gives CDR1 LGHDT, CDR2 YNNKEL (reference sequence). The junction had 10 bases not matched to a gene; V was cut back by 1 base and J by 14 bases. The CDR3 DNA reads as TGTGCCAGCAGCCAAGTTCACAGGGGGTATAGGGCCCTCCACTTT. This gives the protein CASSQVHRGYRALHF.

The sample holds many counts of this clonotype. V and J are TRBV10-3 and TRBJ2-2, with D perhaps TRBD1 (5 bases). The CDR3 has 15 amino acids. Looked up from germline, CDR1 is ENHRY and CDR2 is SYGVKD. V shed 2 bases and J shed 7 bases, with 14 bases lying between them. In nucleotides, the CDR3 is TGTGCCATCAGTGAGGCAGGGCCAGAGGTCGGGGAGCTGTTTTTT. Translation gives CAISEAGPEVGELFF.

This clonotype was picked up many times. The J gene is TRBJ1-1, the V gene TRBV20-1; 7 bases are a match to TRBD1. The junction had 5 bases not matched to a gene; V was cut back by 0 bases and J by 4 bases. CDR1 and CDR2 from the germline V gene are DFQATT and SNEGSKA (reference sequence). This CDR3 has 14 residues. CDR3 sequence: CSARDLGGTTEAFF. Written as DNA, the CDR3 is TGCAGTGCTAGAGATTTAGGGGGCACCACTGAAGCTTTCTTT.

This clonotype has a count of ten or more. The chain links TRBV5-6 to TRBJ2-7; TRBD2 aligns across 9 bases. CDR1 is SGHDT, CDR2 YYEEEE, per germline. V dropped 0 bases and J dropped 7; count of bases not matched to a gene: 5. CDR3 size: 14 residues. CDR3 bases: TGTGCCAGCAGCTTGGGGGGACTAGCTTTGGAGCAGTACTTC. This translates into CASSLGGLALEQYF.

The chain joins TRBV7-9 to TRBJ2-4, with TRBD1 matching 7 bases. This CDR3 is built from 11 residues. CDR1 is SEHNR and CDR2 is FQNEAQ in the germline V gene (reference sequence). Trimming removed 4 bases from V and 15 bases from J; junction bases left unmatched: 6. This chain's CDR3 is CASSSYDRVYF. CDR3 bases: TGTGCCAGCAGCTCCTACGACAGGGTGTACTTC.

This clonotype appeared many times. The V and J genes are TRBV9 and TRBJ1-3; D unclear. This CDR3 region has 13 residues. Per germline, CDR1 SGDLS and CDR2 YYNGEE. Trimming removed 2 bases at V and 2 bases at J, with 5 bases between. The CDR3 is CASSVPAGNTIYF. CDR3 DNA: TGTGCCAGCAGCGTCCCGGCTGGAAACACCATATATTTT. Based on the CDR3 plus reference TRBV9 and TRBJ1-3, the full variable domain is DSGVTQTPKHLITATGQRVTLRCSPRSGDLSVYWYQQSLDQGLQFLIQYYNGEERAKGNILERFSAQQFPDLHSELNLSSLELGDSALYFCASSVPAGNTIYFGEGSWLTVV.

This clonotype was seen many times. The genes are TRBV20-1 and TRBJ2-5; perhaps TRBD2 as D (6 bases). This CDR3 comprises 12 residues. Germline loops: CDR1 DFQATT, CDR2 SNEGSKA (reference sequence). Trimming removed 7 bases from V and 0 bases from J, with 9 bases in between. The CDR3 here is CSGRADQETQYF. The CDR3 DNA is TGCAGTGGGAGGGCGGACCAAGAGACCCAGTACTTC.